Below are 22 T cell receptor beta chains sequenced from a single sample in a study of molecular identifiers for immune sequencing clone quantification (dated by TCRdb to the late 2010s). To prepare the library, PCR was applied. The run used an Illumina HiSeq 4000. Through fastp at Q25 and MiXCR, TCRdb rebuilt clones from the public reads, retaining in-frame beta chains. Rows are combined by CDR3 protein, so each entry shows the most common genes and DNA. This sample comprises fewer than 350,000 distinct CDR3 sequences, roughly a fifth of them detected only once. Over 0.7% of the sample lies in the top ten. Sequences were obtained from naive CD8+ T cells from blood, with Jurkat cell RNA spiked in. The intended sense of this specimen's cell subset or site label: FACS-sorted CD8+CD4-CCR7+CD45RA+ naive T cells. Receptors originate from a human donor in good health. Some libraries in this study had Jurkat cell RNA spiked in.

This clonotype was picked up a small number of times. The chain couples TRBV4-3 to TRBJ2-2; 8 bases agree with TRBD1. V dropped 1 base and J dropped 0; count of bases not matched to a gene: 7. This CDR3 spans 18 amino acids. Germline values: CDR1 LGHNA, CDR2 YSLEER. CDR3 sequence: CASSQGRGTGPNTGELFF. In nucleotides, the CDR3 is TGCGCCAGCAGCCAAGGAAGGGGGACAGGACCGAACACCGGGGAGCTGTTTTTT.

This clonotype has ten or more counts. The chain recombines TRBV4-1 with TRBJ2-5, with D possibly matching TRBD2 (7 bases). V was pared by 2 bases and J by 5 bases, with 18 bases between. Germline CDR1 reads MGHRA; CDR2 reads YSYEKL. This CDR3 has 16 residues. The CDR3 sequence: CASSQSLRGGAETQYF. DNA for the CDR3: TGCGCCAGCAGCCAAAGCCTTAGGGGGGGTGCTGAGACCCAGTACTTC.

On this clonotype: A single base separates this from a much larger clone, so it may be a read error. The V and J genes are TRBV4-1 and TRBJ2-2; 7 positions match TRBD1. Germline V lookup: CDR1 MGHRA, CDR2 YSYEKL. The length of the CDR3 is 16 residues. CDR3 DNA sequence: TGCGCCAGCAGCCCCGGGACAGAGGCGAACACCGGGGAGCTGTATTTT. Translation gives CASSPGTEANTGELYF.

This clonotype was seen repeatedly, ten times or more. V usage is TRBV7-9 and J usage is TRBJ2-3; maybe TRBD1 (5 bases). Deletions cut 5 bases from V and 4 bases from J, with 13 bases between. This CDR3 has 14 amino acids. The V gene's germline CDR1 is SEHNR and CDR2 FQNEAQ (reference sequence). CDR3 in amino acids: CASSLYRSADTQYF. As DNA, the CDR3 is TGTGCCAGCAGCCTTTACAGGTCGGCAGATACGCAGTATTTT.

There are many counts of this clonotype. The chain uses TRBV14 and TRBJ1-2; D is ambiguous. V lost 3 bases and J 3 bases, leaving 11 bases between the germline ends. Germline V CDR1 and CDR2: SGHDN, FVKESK. The CDR3 length is 14 residues. CDR3 nucleotides: TGTGCCAGCAGCCACCCGCCTGCGGACTATGGCTACACCTTC. Its protein product is CASSHPPADYGYTF.

As for this clonotype: A much bigger clone sits one base away, suggesting this may be a read error. V usage is TRBV4-1 and J usage is TRBJ1-2; tentatively, D is TRBD1 (6 bases). From germline, CDR1 is MGHRA and CDR2 YSYEKL. The V end lost 4 bases, the J end lost 12 bases, and 21 bases lay between the germline ends. This CDR3 spans 14 amino acids. For the CDR3, the DNA is TGCGCCAGCAGCCCCGCGACAGGTCTTGGGGGCCACACCTTC. Its translation is CASSPATGLGGHTF.

This clonotype was picked up many times. The CDR3 DNA follows: TGTGCCAGCAGTTCTGCAGGACGGGACATTCAGTACTTC. Translation: CASSSAGRDIQYF. This chain joins TRBV12-3 or TRBV12-4 and TRBJ2-4; D gene uncertain. This CDR3 contains 13 residues. V was pared by 4 bases and J by 8 bases, with 12 bases between.

This clonotype was seen at least ten times. The chain joins TRBV2 to TRBJ2-3; weak D call: TRBD2 (6 bases). Germline CDR1 SNHLY, CDR2 FYNNEI. V lost 6 bases to trimming and J lost 5 bases, with 27 bases between them. The CDR3 is 18 residues long. The CDR3 sequence: CASSENQRDFHSGDTQYF. DNA of the CDR3: TGTGCCAGCAGCGAAAACCAAAGGGACTTCCATTCCGGAGATACGCAGTATTTT.

This clonotype showed up many times. V usage is TRBV13 and J usage is TRBJ2-7; D is possibly TRBD2 (5 bases). The CDR3 contains 15 residues. The V gene lost 0 bases and the J gene lost 3 bases, with 12 bases spanning the gap. In germline, CDR1 is PRHDT, CDR2 FYEKMQ (reference sequence). CDR3 DNA sequence: TGTGCCAGCAGCTTAGGCCTGGCCACTAGCTACGAGCAGTACTTC. Translating it yields CASSLGLATSYEQYF.

This clonotype was picked up many times. The chain recombines TRBV29-1 with TRBJ2-2, with D maybe TRBD2 (6 bases). The V gene's germline CDR1 is SQVTM and CDR2 ANQGSEA. The ends were cut back, 6 bases at V and 6 bases at J, with 17 bases in the middle. This CDR3 region has 14 residues. CDR3 nucleotides: TGCAGCGTCCGATACGAAACTAGCCCCGGGGAGCTGTTTTTT. Its protein product is CSVRYETSPGELFF.

The chain has TRBV5-3 and TRBJ2-5; D is ambiguous. TRBV5-3 counts as an open reading frame of uncertain function. The ends were cut back, 8 bases at V and 1 base at J, with 18 bases in the middle. The CDR3 has 15 residues. CDR3 sequence (DNA): TGTGCCAGCAGCCGGGTCACGGCGAGCCAAGAGACCCAGTACTTC. Translation gives CASSRVTASQETQYF.

A word on this clonotype: A much larger clonotype is one base distant, so this may be a read error. V is TRBV9 and J is TRBJ2-6, with 8 bases aligning to TRBD2. The germline V gene encodes CDR1 SGDLS and CDR2 YYNGEE. The CDR3 has 18 residues. In DNA, the CDR3 is TGTGCCAGCGGCGTACTAGCGGAGGCATACTCTGGGGCCAACGTCCTGACTTTC. Translating gives CASGVLAEAYSGANVLTF. Supplemented by reference TRBV9 and TRBJ2-6, the full variable domain reads DSGVTQTPKHLITATGQRVTLRCSPRSGDLSVYWYQQSLDQGLQFLIQYYNGEERAKGNILERFSAQQFPDLHSELNLSSLELGDSALYFCASGVLAEAYSGANVLTFGAGSRLTVL.

This clonotype was picked up many times. This chain connects TRBV6-5 to TRBJ1-5; 8 nucleotides match TRBD1. Germline CDR1 is MNHEY and CDR2 is SVGAGI. The CDR3 consists of 16 residues. V shed 7 bases and J 3 bases; nucleotides not matched to a gene: 11. The CDR3 protein is CASNPSNRGFNQPQHF. The DNA for the CDR3 is TGTGCCAGCAACCCCTCAAACAGGGGGTTCAATCAGCCCCAGCATTTT.

This clonotype has only a few counts. The genes are TRBV7-9 and TRBJ2-3; TRBD2 might be the D (5 bases). Trimming shortened V by 4 bases and J by 7 bases, and 21 bases separated the two germline ends. CDR1 and CDR2 (germline): SEHNR, FQNEAQ (reference sequence). The CDR3 sequence is 16 residues long. CDR3 sequence: CASSSSGFTNENTQYF. The CDR3 DNA follows: TGTGCCAGCAGCTCCAGCGGCTTCACGAACGAGAATACGCAGTATTTT. Full variable domain (outside the CDR3, taken from reference TRBV7-9 and TRBJ2-3): DTGVSQNPRHKITKRGQNVTFRCDPISEHNRLYWYRQTLGQGPEFLTYFQNEAQLEKSRLLSDRFSAERPKGSFSTLEIQRTEQGDSAMYLCASSSSGFTNENTQYFGPGTRLTVL.

The table lists this clonotype with a few counts. The chain recombines TRBV4-3 with TRBJ2-1; 10 bases line up with TRBD1. The CDR3 spans 17 residues. The V gene end was trimmed by 0 bases and the J gene end by 7 bases; junction bases not matched to a gene: 9. Germline CDR1 LGHNA, CDR2 YSLEER. The CDR3 DNA reads as TGCGCCAGCAGCCAAGAGCCACCGGGACAGGGGTTAAATGAGCAGTTCTTC. The encoded protein is CASSQEPPGQGLNEQFF.

This clonotype was found a few times. This chain connects TRBV19 to TRBJ2-2; 8 bases match TRBD1. The CDR3 sequence is 14 residues long. Trimming took 6 bases from V and 7 from J; bases not matched to a gene: 7. Germline V CDR1 and CDR2: LNHDA, SQIVND (reference sequence). The CDR3 region is CASRWTGIVGELFF. In nucleotides, the CDR3 is TGTGCCAGTAGATGGACAGGGATAGTCGGGGAGCTGTTTTTT.

This clonotype was seen ten or more times. The chain employs TRBV5-1 and TRBJ2-5; 11 bases map to TRBD2. The CDR3 extends over 17 amino acids. V shed 0 bases, J shed 0 bases, and the junction held 4 bases outside the gene matches. Germline V gene data show CDR1 as SGHRS and CDR2 as YFSETQ. DNA of the CDR3: TGCGCCAGCAGCTTGGCACTAGCGGGGGACAACCAAGAGACCCAGTACTTC. It encodes CASSLALAGDNQETQYF.

This clonotype appeared many times. The rearrangement links TRBV2 to TRBJ1-1; D call uncertain. From germline, CDR1 is SNHLY and CDR2 FYNNEI. This CDR3 has 14 residues. V lost 8 bases and J 0 bases, leaving 13 bases between the germline ends. CDR3 sequence reads: CASPIGDLNTEAFF. The CDR3 nucleotides read TGTGCCAGCCCCATTGGAGATTTGAACACTGAAGCTTTCTTT.

This clonotype came up many times. The chain couples TRBV2 to TRBJ2-3, with TRBD2 matching over 8 bases. The CDR3 sequence is 19 residues long. The germline V gene has CDR1 SNHLY and CDR2 FYNNEI. V dropped 4 bases and J dropped 2; count of bases not matched to a gene: 17. CDR3 residues: CASSVEGVLAEFITDTQYF. The DNA for the CDR3 is TGTGCCAGCAGTGTTGAGGGGGTACTAGCGGAGTTTATCACAGATACGCAGTATTTT.

The table lists this clonotype with many counts. The DNA for the CDR3 is TGTGCCAGCAGTTTAAGCAGCTCCTACGAGCAGTACTTC. It yields the protein CASSLSSSYEQYF. The chain combines TRBV28 with TRBJ2-7, with D uncertain. Germline CDR1 is MDHEN and CDR2 is SYDVKM. CDR3 length: 13 amino acids. Trimming cost V 2 bases and J 0 bases, with 5 bases left between them. The full variable domain, rest sourced from reference TRBV28 and TRBJ2-7, is DVKVTQSSRYLVKRTGEKVFLECVQDMDHENMFWYRQDPGLGLRLIYFSYDVKMKEKGDIPEGYSVSREKKERFSLILESASTNQTSMYLCASSLSSSYEQYFGPGTRLTVT.

J is TRBJ1-1 and V is TRBV12-3 or TRBV12-4, with TRBD1 identical over 9 bases. This CDR3 is 14 amino acids long. With V trimmed by 6 bases and J by 6 bases, 8 bases remained unmatched. CDR3: CASSHGTGLAEAFF. CDR3 nucleotide sequence: TGTGCCAGCAGCCATGGGACAGGGTTGGCTGAAGCTTTCTTT.

This clonotype was seen repeatedly, ten times or more. The rearrangement joins TRBV7-9 to TRBJ2-5; no clear D gene. Germline assignment: CDR1 SEHNR and CDR2 FQNEAQ (reference sequence). V lost 4 bases and J 2 bases, leaving 14 bases between the germline ends. The CDR3 loop spans 15 amino acids. Here the CDR3 DNA reads TGTGCCAGCAGCTATTTGGCGTACCCACAAGAGACCCAGTACTTC. The encoded protein is CASSYLAYPQETQYF. Full variable domain (missing parts from reference TRBV7-9 and TRBJ2-5): DTGVSQNPRHKITKRGQNVTFRCDPISEHNRLYWYRQTLGQGPEFLTYFQNEAQLEKSRLLSDRFSAERPKGSFSTLEIQRTEQGDSAMYLCASSYLAYPQETQYFGPGTRLLVL.